A single sample gave rise to the 9 T cell receptor beta chains below, sequenced in a study of blood T cell repertoires in COVID-19. Data came from immunoSEQ multiplex PCR; TCRdb stores just in-frame clones and leaves some out. The sample consists of some 140,000 clones, 65% to 80% of them appearing once. The sequenced sample was peripheral blood. All receptors derive from a man in his fifties or sixties with acute or convalescent COVID-19.

This rearrangement joins TRBV4-3 to TRBJ2-7; D unresolved. Germline values: CDR1 LGHNA, CDR2 YSLEER. The V gene lost 0 bases and the J gene lost 1 base, with 10 bases spanning the gap. The CDR3 is 15 residues long. CDR3 in amino acids: CASSQDRVSSYEQYF. In nucleotides, the CDR3 is TGCGCCAGCAGCCAAGATCGCGTGTCATCCTACGAGCAGTACTTC.

The V call is TRBV3-1 (or the pseudogene TRBV3-2), the J call TRBJ2-2; 7 bases are a match to TRBD1. The germline gives CDR1 LGHDT, CDR2 YNNKEL (reference sequence). The CDR3 has 16 amino acids. The J segment lost 6 bases and the V segment lost 4 bases, leaving 11 bases of the junction unmatched. The CDR3 loop reads CASSRARQGGAGELFF. Here the CDR3 DNA reads TGTGCCAGCAGCCGAGCCCGACAGGGTGGGGCCGGGGAGCTGTTTTTT.

This clone was observed once. J is TRBJ1-1 and V is TRBV7-9, with D hard to call. From germline, CDR1 is SEHNR and CDR2 FQNEAQ (reference sequence). Trimming removed 3 bases at V and 4 bases at J, with 9 bases between. The CDR3 is 13 residues long. This CDR3 is CASSFRAGTEAFF. In DNA, the CDR3 is TGTGCCAGCAGCTTTCGGGCGGGCACTGAAGCTTTCTTT.

The chain links TRBV7-8 to TRBJ2-2, with D possibly TRBD2 on 6 matching bases. The germline V gene has CDR1 SGHVS and CDR2 FQNEAQ. The CDR3 length is 14 residues. Trimming took off 0 bases at V and 6 bases at J, with 8 bases between the two ends. CDR3 DNA sequence: TGTGCCAGCAGCTTAGCGGGGGGAGCCGGGGAGCTGTTTTTT. Residues: CASSLAGGAGELFF.

The V and J genes are TRBV12-3 or TRBV12-4 and TRBJ2-3; D is possibly TRBD2 (5 bases). The V gene lost 6 bases and the J gene lost 6 bases, with 13 bases spanning the gap. The CDR3 sequence is 13 residues long. The CDR3 nucleotides are TGTGCCAGCAGAGCACTAGGATCGGATACGCAGTATTTT. This codes for CASRALGSDTQYF.

This chain joins TRBV7-2 and TRBJ2-7; no clear D gene. The V gene lost 8 bases and the J gene lost 4 bases, with 15 bases spanning the gap. CDR3 length: 13 amino acids. Germline V gene lookup returns CDR1 SGHTA and CDR2 FQGNSA. CDR3: CASGWNGVYEQYF. Here the CDR3 DNA reads TGTGCCAGCGGCTGGAACGGAGTTTACGAGCAGTACTTC.

The rearrangement joins TRBV29-1 to TRBJ2-7; no reliable D call. Germline-derived CDR1 and CDR2 are SQVTM and ANQGSEA. Deletions cut 3 bases from V and 6 bases from J, with 12 bases between. This CDR3 has 12 amino acids. DNA of the CDR3: TGCAGCGTTGAGTTTGCCACGGGCGAGCAGTACTTC. Translating gives CSVEFATGEQYF.

The chain is built from TRBV7-9 and TRBJ2-1, with a tentative D call TRBD1 (6 bases). CDR1 SEHNR and CDR2 FQNEAQ come from the germline V gene (reference sequence). V was trimmed by 1 base and J by 7 bases, leaving 20 bases between them. The CDR3 consists of 17 residues. CDR3 loop: CASSLEMTGFFTNEQFF. DNA of the CDR3: TGTGCCAGCAGCTTAGAAATGACAGGCTTCTTTACAAATGAGCAGTTCTTC.

This clone was observed a handful of times. This sequence joins TRBV19 and TRBJ1-3, with TRBD1 identical over 7 bases. Trimming removed 4 bases from V and 0 bases from J; junction bases left unmatched: 9. The germline gives CDR1 LNHDA, CDR2 SQIVND (reference sequence). The CDR3 has 17 residues. This CDR3 reads CASSSPGQTYSGNTIYF. CDR3 DNA: TGTGCCAGTAGTAGTCCGGGACAGACGTACTCTGGAAACACCATATATTTT.